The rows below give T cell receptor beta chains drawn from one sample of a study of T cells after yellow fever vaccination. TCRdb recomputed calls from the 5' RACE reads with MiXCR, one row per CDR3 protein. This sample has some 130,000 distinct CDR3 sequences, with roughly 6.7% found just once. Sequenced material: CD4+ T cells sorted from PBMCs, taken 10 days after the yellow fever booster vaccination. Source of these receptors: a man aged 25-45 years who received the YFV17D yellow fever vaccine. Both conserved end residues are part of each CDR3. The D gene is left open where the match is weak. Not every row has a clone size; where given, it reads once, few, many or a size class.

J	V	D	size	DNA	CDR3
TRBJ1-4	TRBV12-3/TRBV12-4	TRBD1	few	TGTGCCAGCAGTTCCACAGGGGGTTTTAATGAAAAACTGTTTTTT	CASSSTGGFNEKLFF
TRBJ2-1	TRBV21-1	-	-	TGTGCCAGCAGCAAACCAAAACCGGGACTAGCGGCCTACAATGAGCAGTTCTTC	CASSKPKPGLAAYNEQFF
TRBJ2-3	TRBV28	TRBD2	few	TGTGCCAGCGGTGGGTGGGCGGGAGGAGCGGATACGCAGTATTTT	CASGGWAGGADTQYF
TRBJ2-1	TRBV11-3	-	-	TGTGCCAGCAGCGTAGGGCGGGATTACAATGAGCAGTTCTTC	CASSVGRDYNEQFF
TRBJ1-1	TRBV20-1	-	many	TGCAGCGCACCTAGGGGGGGTTACACTGAAGCTTTCTTT	CSAPRGGYTEAFF
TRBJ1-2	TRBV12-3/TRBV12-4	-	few	TGTGCCAGCAGACCGGGACACTATGGCTACACCTTC	CASRPGHYGYTF
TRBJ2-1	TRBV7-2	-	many	TGTGCCAGCAGTCCGGTCGGGGTTGGTGAGCAGTTCTTC	CASSPVGVGEQFF
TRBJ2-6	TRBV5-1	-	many	TGCGCCAGCAGCTTGCGGAGGGTGACCTCTGGGGCCAACGTCCTGACTTTC	CASSLRRVTSGANVLTF
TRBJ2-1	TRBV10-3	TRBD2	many	TGTGCCATCAGCCCTGACCCTGGACCGGGGGGAGAAGAGCAGTTCTTC	CAISPDPGPGGEEQFF
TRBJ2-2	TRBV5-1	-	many	TGCGCCAGCAGCTTGTCCCCACTCGGCGTCGGGGAGCTGTTTTTT	CASSLSPLGVGELFF
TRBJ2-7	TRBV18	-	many	TGTGCCAGCTCCGGGAGTCGCTACGAGCAGTACTTC	CASSGSRYEQYF
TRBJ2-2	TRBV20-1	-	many	TGCAGTGCCACAGAGCGGGTTGGGATCGGGGAGCTGTTTTTT	CSATERVGIGELFF
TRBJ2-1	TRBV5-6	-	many	TGTGCCAGCAGCTCCTCCGGGACCCACCTAACGGGTGAGCAGTTCTTC	CASSSSGTHLTGEQFF
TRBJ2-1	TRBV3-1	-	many	TGTGCCAGCAGCCAAGATTCCTCTACTCGGCAGTTCTTC	CASSQDSSTRQFF
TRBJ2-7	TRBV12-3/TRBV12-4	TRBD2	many	TGTGCCAGCAGCCCTAGCCTAGCGGGAGGTGGCTACGAGCAGTACTTC	CASSPSLAGGGYEQYF
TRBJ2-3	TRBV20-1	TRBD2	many	TGCAGTGCCCCTAGCGGGAGGGGTAGCACAGATACGCAGTATTTT	CSAPSGRGSTDTQYF
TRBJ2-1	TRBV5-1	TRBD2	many	TGCGCCAGCAGCTTAAGGACTAGCGGATACAATGAGCAGTTCTTC	CASSLRTSGYNEQFF
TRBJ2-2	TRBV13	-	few	TGTGCCAGCAGCTTAGGCCAGGGGGGAAACGGGGAGCTGTTTTTT	CASSLGQGGNGELFF
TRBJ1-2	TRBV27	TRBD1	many	TGTGCCAGCAGTTTACGACAGGGCTATGGCTACACCTTC	CASSLRQGYGYTF
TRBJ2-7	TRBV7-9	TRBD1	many	TGTGCCAGCAGCGACAGGGTTAGCTCCTACGAGCAGTACTTC	CASSDRVSSYEQYF
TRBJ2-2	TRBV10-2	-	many	TGCGCCAGCAGTCGACAGCCAGACGGGGAGCTGTTTTTT	CASSRQPDGELFF
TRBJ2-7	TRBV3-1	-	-	TGTGCCTCCTCCCAAGATGGAGACTACCCCTTCTCCTACGAGCAGTACTTC	CASSQDGDYPFSYEQYF
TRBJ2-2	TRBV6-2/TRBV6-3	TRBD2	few	TGTGCCAGCAGAGTACTTAATAGCGGGGATTTTGGGGGACCGAACACCGGGGAGCTGTTTTTT	CASRVLNSGDFGGPNTGELFF
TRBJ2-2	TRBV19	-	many	TGTGCCAGTAGTCGGGTCCTCACCGGGGAGCTGTTTTTT	CASSRVLTGELFF
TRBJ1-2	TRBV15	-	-	TGTGCCACCAGCAACTCACCGGGACGCGGCCTCCTTAACTATGGCTACACCTTC	CATSNSPGRGLLNYGYTF
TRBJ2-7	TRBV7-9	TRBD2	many	TGTGCCAGCAGCTGGGGGACTACCGCCTACGAGCAGTACTTC	CASSWGTTAYEQYF
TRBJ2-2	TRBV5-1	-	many	TGCGCCAGCAGCCTGGACCGGACACCCGGGGAGCTGTTTTTT	CASSLDRTPGELFF
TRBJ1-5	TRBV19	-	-	TGTGCCAGTACCCGGGAGAGCAATCAGCCCCAGCATTTT	CASTRESNQPQHF
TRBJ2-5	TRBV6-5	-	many	TGTGCCAGCACCCCCTCCGGGGGGCTCCAAGAGACCCAGTACTTC	CASTPSGGLQETQYF
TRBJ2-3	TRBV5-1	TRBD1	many	TGCGCCAGCAGCTCTCGGGACAGTCCCACAGATACGCAGTATTTT	CASSSRDSPTDTQYF
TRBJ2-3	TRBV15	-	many	TGTGCCACCAGCAAAACGACTCTGGGGAATACGCAGTATTTT	CATSKTTLGNTQYF
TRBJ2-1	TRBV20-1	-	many	TGCAGTGCTAGAGATCCCGGGGCCCGATTGAACGAGCAGTTCTTC	CSARDPGARLNEQFF
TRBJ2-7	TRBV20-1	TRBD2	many	TGCAGTGCTAGTGTACTAGCGGATGATTACGAGCAGTACTTC	CSASVLADDYEQYF
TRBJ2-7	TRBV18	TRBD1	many	TGTGCCAGCTCTCGGGACAGGGTTCCCTACGAGCAGTACTTC	CASSRDRVPYEQYF
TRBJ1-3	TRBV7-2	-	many	TGTGCCAGCAGCTTACGGGGTTCTGGAAACACCATATATTTT	CASSLRGSGNTIYF
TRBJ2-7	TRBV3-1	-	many	TGTGCCAGCAGCGAAGACGGGCAGGGAACCTACGAGCAGTACTTC	CASSEDGQGTYEQYF
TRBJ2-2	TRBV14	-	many	TGTGCCAGCAGGCCGCAGGTCGGTGGGGAGCTGTTTTTT	CASRPQVGGELFF
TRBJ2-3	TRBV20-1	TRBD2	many	TGCAGTGCTAGAGATCGTGGACTAGCCCTAGGGGATACGCAGTATTTT	CSARDRGLALGDTQYF
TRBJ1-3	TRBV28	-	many	TGTGCCAGCAGTTTGGTAAACCACTCTGGAAACACCATATATTTT	CASSLVNHSGNTIYF
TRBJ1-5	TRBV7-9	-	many	TGTGCCAGCAGCCCGAGGGGGGATCGCAATCAGCCCCAGCATTTT	CASSPRGDRNQPQHF
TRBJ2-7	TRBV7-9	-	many	TGTGCCAGCAGCTTATTCGGTGACTCCTACGAGCAGTACTTC	CASSLFGDSYEQYF
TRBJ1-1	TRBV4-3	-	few	TGCGCCAGCAGCCAAGTAGGGGCCTGGCAGGAAGCTTTCTTT	CASSQVGAWQEAFF
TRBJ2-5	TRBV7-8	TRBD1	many	TGTGCCAGCAGCCGAGGACAGGGGGGAGAGACCCAGTACTTC	CASSRGQGGETQYF
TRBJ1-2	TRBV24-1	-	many	TGTGCCACCAGTGGGCCCGGGCAGAGCTATGGCTACACCTTC	CATSGPGQSYGYTF
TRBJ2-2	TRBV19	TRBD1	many	TGTGCCAGCCGATCGGGACAGCCTACCGGGGAGCTGTTTTTT	CASRSGQPTGELFF
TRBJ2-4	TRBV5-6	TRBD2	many	TGTGCCAGCGTGGCGGGAGCGGGAGGTATTCAGTACTTC	CASVAGAGGIQYF
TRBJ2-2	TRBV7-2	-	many	TGTGCCAGCAGCTTAGCGGGCCACACCGGGGAGCTGTTTTTT	CASSLAGHTGELFF
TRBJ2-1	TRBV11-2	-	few	TGTGCCAGCAGCCCCCTAGGAGTGGAGGAGCAGTTCTTC	CASSPLGVEEQFF
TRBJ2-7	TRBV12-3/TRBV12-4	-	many	TGTGCCAGCACCCCTGGGGACTTCCTCGGCGAGCAGTACTTC	CASTPGDFLGEQYF
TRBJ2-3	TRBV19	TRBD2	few	TGTGCCAGTAAGAAACCGGGAGGGTTTACAGATACGCAGTATTTT	CASKKPGGFTDTQYF
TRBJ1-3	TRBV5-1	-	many	TGCGCCAGCAGCTTGGAGGCCCCAGGCTCTGGAAACACCATATATTTT	CASSLEAPGSGNTIYF
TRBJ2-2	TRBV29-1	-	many	TGCAGCGTTCCCTTCAGAGGGAGTGGTACCGGGGAGCTGTTTTTT	CSVPFRGSGTGELFF
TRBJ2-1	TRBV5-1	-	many	TGCGCCAGCAGCTCCCCCAGGGTTGGTGAGCAGTTCTTC	CASSSPRVGEQFF
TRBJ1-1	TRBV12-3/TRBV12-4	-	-	TGTGCCAGCAGGGACGGGGGTACTGAAGCTTTCTTT	CASRDGGTEAFF
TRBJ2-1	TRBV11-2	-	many	TGTGCCAGCAGCCTGATCCGGGGTTACAATGAGCAGTTCTTC	CASSLIRGYNEQFF
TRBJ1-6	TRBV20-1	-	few	TGCAGTGCTACTATAGGCCCCTATAATTCACCCCTCCACTTT	CSATIGPYNSPLHF
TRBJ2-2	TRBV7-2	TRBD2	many	TGTGCCAGCAGCTTCGGACTAGCGATGACTGGGGAGCTGTTTTTT	CASSFGLAMTGELFF
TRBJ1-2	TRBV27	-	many	TGTGCCAGCAGCCGACAGAGCTATGGCTACACCTTC	CASSRQSYGYTF
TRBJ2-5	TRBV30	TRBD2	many	TGTGCCTGGAGTGCGTTAGCGGGAGGGGAGACCCAGTACTTC	CAWSALAGGETQYF
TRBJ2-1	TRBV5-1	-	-	TGCGCCAGCAGCTTGCACGCATCAGACAATGAGCAGTTCTTC	CASSLHASDNEQFF